Sequencing of this TCR beta chain was carried out in a study of shared clonotypes between healthy human individuals. Study-wide context: Three men and a couple of women, aged 18 to 49, were donors. Study-wide points: Sorted-subset sequencing, rarefaction showed, was incomplete despite large depth.

Germline CDR1 and CDR2: SEHNR and FQNEAQ (reference sequence). This CDR3 contains 17 residues. Trimming took 1 base from V and 4 from J; bases not matched to a gene: 5. Naivety among CD8 cells was defined by CD45RO negativity and positive CCR7 selection, thereby excluding terminally differentiated effector memory CD45RA+ cells. As regards this clone: Antigen unknown.

Deep-level assay runs were performed. Original processing notes: In the immunoSEQ data, sequences were junction-only and lacked quality scores, so filtering differed. Here immunoSEQ multiplex PCR was the method, and the copy in TCRdb shows in-frame clones only, minus some. V and J calls plus clone size are reproduced from that table; the DNA served to infer D and trimming. Of about 2.1 million clones listed, 80% to 95% are singletons. The chain couples TRBV7-9 to TRBJ2-2, with TRBD1 identical over 11 bases. The TCR was taken from a man younger than 30 in good health. Some clones in this sample may be carry-over from other donors' samples. Specimen: naive CD8+ T cells from PBMCs. The CDR3, as DNA: TGTGCCAGCAGCTTAGTCGCTGGACAGGGGGCCACCGGGGAGCTGTTTTTT. The encoded protein is CASSLVAGQGATGELFF. Variable domain in full (rest from reference TRBV7-9 and TRBJ2-2): DTGVSQNPRHKITKRGQNVTFRCDPISEHNRLYWYRQTLGQGPEFLTYFQNEAQLEKSRLLSDRFSAERPKGSFSTLEIQRTEQGDSAMYLCASSLVAGQGATGELFFGEGSRLTVL.